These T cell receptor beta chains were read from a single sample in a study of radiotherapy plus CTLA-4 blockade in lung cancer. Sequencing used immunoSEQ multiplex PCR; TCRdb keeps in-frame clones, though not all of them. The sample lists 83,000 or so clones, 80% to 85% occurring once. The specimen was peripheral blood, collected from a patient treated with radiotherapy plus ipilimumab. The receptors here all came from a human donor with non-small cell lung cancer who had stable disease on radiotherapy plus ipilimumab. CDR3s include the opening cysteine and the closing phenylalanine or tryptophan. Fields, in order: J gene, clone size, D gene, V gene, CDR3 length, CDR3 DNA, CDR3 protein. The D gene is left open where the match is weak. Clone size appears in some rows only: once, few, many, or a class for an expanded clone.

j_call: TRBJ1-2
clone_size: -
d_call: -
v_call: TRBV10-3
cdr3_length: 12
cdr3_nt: TGTGCCATCAGTGATTCCGGGTTTGGCTACACCTTC
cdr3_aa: CAISDSGFGYTF

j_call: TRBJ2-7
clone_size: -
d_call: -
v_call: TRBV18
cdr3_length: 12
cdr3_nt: TGTGCCAGCTCACCGCAAATCTACGAGCAGTACTTC
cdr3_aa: CASSPQIYEQYF

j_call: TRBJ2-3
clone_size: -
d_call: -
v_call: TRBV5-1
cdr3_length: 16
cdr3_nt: TGCGCCAGCAGCTTGGTTGCGAGCGGTACCACAGATACGCAGTATTTT
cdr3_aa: CASSLVASGTTDTQYF

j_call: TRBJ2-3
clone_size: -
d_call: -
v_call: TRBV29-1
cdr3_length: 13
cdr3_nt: TGCAGCGGTATAGGGTCGGGCACAGATACGCAGTATTTT
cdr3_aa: CSGIGSGTDTQYF

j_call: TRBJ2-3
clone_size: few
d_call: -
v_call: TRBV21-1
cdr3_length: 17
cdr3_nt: TGTGCCAGCAGCTCGAGGTGGGCTAGCGGGAGGACAGATACGCAGTATTTT
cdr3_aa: CASSSRWASGRTDTQYF

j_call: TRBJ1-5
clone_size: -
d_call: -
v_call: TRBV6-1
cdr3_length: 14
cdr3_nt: TGTGCCAGCAGTGAAACCCCGGGGAATCAGCCCCAGCATTTT
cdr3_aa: CASSETPGNQPQHF

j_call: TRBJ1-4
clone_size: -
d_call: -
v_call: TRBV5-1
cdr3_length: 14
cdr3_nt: TGCGCCAGCAGGCGACAGGTATCAAATGAAAAACTGTTTTTT
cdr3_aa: CASRRQVSNEKLFF

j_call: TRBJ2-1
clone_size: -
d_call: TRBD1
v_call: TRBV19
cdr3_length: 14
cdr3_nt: TGTGCCAGTGGGACGGGACAGGTATTTAATGCGCAGTTCTTC
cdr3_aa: CASGTGQVFNAQFF

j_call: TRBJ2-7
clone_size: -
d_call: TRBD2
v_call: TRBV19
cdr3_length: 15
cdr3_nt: TGTGCCAGTAGTCCCGAGCGGGAGGAGGGCTACGAGCAGTACTTC
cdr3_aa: CASSPEREEGYEQYF

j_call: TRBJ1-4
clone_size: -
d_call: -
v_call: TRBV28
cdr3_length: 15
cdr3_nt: TGTGCCAGCAGTTTATATACCGACTCTAATGAAAAACTGTTTTTT
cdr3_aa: CASSLYTDSNEKLFF

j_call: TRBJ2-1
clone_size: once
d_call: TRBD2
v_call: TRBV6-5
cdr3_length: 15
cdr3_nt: TGTGCCAGCAGTCAACCGGGAGGGCGTCACAATGAGCAGTTCTTC
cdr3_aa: CASSQPGGRHNEQFF

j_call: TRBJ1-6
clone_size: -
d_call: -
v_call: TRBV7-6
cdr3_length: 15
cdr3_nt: TGTGCCAGTTCGATGGGGAGCTCCTATAATTCACCCCTCCACTTT
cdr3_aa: CASSMGSSYNSPLHF

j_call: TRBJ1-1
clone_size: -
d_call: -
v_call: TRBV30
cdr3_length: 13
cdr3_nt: TGTGCCTGGAGTGTTAACAGGAACACTGAAGCTTTCTTT
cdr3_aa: CAWSVNRNTEAFF

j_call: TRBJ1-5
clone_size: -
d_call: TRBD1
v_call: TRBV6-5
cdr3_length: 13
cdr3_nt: TGTGCCAGCACACAGGGGGCAGGTCAGCCCCAGCATTTT
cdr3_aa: CASTQGAGQPQHF

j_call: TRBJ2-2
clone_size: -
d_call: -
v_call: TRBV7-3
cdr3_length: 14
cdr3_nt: TGTGCCAGCAGCGTAATGAGTGGCACCGGGGAGCTGTTTTTT
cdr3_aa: CASSVMSGTGELFF

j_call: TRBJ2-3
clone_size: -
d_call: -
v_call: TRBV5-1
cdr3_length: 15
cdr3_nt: TGCGCCAGCAGCGCTACCGGGACTAGCACAGATACGCAGTATTTT
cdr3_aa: CASSATGTSTDTQYF

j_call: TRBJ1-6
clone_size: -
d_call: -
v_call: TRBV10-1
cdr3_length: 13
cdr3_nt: TGCGCCAGCAGTGAGCTTCAGGATTCACCCCTCCACTTT
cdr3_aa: CASSELQDSPLHF

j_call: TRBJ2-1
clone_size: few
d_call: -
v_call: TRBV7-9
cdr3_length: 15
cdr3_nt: TGTGCCAGCAGCTCGAACCGGAGGATTAACAATGAGCAGTTCTTC
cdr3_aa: CASSSNRRINNEQFF

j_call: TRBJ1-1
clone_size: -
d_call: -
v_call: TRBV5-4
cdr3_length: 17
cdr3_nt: TGTGCCAGCAGCTGGGGGGGAGGAGGGGCCGTGAACACTGAAGCTTTCTTT
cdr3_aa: CASSWGGGGAVNTEAFF

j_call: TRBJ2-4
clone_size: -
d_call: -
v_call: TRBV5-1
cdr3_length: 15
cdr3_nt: TGCGCCAGCAGCTTGGCTCAGGGGGGCAAAAACATTCAGTACTTC
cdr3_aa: CASSLAQGGKNIQYF

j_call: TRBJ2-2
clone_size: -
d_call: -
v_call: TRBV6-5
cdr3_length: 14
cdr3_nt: TGTGCCAGCAGTTACTCGATCAACACCGGGGAGCTGTTTTTT
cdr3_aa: CASSYSINTGELFF

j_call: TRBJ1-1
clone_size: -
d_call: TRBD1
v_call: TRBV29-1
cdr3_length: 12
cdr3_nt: TGCAGCGTGGAGAACAGGGGAACTGAAGCTTTCTTT
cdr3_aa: CSVENRGTEAFF

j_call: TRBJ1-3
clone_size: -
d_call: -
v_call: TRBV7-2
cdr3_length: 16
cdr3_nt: TGTGCCAGCAGCTTAGTTGGCCCGTCCTCCGGAAACACCATATATTTT
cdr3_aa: CASSLVGPSSGNTIYF

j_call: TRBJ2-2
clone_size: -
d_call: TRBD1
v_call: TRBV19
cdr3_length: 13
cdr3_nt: TGTGCCAGTAGGACAGGGGGCACCGGGGAGCTGTTTTTT
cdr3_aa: CASRTGGTGELFF

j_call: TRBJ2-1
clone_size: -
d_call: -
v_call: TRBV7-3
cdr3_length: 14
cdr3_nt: TGTGCCAGCAGCTTAGGTGGTTCCTACAATGAGCAGTTCTTC
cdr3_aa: CASSLGGSYNEQFF

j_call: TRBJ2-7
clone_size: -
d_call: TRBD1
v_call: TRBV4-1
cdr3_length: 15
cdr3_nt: TGCGCCAGCAGCCAAGGGGGACAGGGTTCCTACGAGCAGTACTTC
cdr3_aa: CASSQGGQGSYEQYF

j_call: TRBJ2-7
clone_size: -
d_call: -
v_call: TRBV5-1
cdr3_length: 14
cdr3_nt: TGCGCCAGCAGCCGGGGACTGATGTCTCGCGAGCAGTACTTC
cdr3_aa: CASSRGLMSREQYF

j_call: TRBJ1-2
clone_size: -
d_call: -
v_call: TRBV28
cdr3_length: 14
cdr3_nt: TGTGCCAGCACCCGTCCTGGGTTAGAGGTTGGCTACACCTTC
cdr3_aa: CASTRPGLEVGYTF

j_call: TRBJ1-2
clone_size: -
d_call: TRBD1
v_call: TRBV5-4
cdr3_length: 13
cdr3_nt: TGTGCCAGCATGGACAGGGGAAACTATGGCTACACCTTC
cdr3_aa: CASMDRGNYGYTF

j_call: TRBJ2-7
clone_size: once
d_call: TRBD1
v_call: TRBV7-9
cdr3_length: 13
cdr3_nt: TGTGCCAGCAACTCAGGGGGTTCCTACGAGCAGTACTTC
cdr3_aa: CASNSGGSYEQYF

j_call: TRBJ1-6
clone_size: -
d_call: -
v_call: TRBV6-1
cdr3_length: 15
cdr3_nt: TGTGCCAGCAGTGAATGGACGGATACGAATTCACCCCTCCACTTT
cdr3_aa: CASSEWTDTNSPLHF

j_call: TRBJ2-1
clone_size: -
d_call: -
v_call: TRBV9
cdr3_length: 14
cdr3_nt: TGTGCCAGCACCCCCCAACCGGGACTGAATGAGCAGTTCTTC
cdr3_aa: CASTPQPGLNEQFF

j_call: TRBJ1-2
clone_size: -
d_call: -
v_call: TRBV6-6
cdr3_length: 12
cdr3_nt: TGTGCCAGCAGTTACTCCGGCTATGGCTACACCTTC
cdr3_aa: CASSYSGYGYTF

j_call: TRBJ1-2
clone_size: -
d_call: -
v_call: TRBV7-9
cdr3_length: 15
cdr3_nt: TGTGCCAGCAGCTTAGCGAGGGACTTAGGGTATGGCTACACCTTC
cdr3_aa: CASSLARDLGYGYTF

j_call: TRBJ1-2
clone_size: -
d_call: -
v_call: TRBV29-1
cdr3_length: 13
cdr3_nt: TGCAGCGTTCAGGGTATGGGAAACTATGGCTACACCTTC
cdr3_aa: CSVQGMGNYGYTF

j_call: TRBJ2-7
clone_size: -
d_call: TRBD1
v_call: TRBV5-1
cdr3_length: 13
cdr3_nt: TGCGCCAGCAGCTACACAGGGGTCGGCGAGCAGTACTTC
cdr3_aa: CASSYTGVGEQYF

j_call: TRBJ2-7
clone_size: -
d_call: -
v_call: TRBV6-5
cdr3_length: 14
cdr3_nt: TGTGCCAGCAGTGCTGCAGTTAGCTCCTACGAGCAGTACTTC
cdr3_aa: CASSAAVSSYEQYF

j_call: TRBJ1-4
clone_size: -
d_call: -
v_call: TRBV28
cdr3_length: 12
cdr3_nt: TGTGCCAGCAGTTTATATACCGAAAAACTGTTTTTT
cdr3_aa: CASSLYTEKLFF

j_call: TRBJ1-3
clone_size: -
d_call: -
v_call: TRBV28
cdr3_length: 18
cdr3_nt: TGTGCCAGCAGTCTTGGGTTTGGGGGCCTCCCCTCTGGAAACACCATATATTTT
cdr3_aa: CASSLGFGGLPSGNTIYF

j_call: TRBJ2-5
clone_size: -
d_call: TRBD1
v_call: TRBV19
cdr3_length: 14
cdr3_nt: TGTGCCAGTAGTATGACAGGGCCCCAAGAGACCCAGTACTTC
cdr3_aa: CASSMTGPQETQYF

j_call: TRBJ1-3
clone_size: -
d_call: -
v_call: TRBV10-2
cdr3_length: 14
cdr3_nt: TGCGCCAGCAGTGATCCCCAAGGAGGAAACACCATATATTTT
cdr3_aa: CASSDPQGGNTIYF

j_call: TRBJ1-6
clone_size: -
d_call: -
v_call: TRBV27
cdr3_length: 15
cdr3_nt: TGTGCCAGCAGTTTAGTCGGGTCGGGCAATTCACCCCTCCACTTT
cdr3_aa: CASSLVGSGNSPLHF

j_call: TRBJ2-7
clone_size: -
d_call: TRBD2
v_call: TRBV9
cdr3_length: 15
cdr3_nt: TGTGCCAGCAGCCCTAGGACTAGCGGCACCTACGAGCAGTACTTC
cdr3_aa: CASSPRTSGTYEQYF

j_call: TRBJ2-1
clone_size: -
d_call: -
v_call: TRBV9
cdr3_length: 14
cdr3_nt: TGTGCCAGCAGCGTAGACTCTTGGGACAATGAGCAGTTCTTC
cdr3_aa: CASSVDSWDNEQFF